Below, 2 T cell receptor beta chains from the same sample are listed, as sequenced in a study of blood T cell repertoires in COVID-19. Clones were read by immunoSEQ multiplex PCR, and TCRdb kept only the in-frame ones, dropping some. The sample consists of around 230,000 clones, roughly 82% of them appearing once. Sequencing was done on a sample of peripheral blood. The receptors come from a middle-aged man who had recovered from COVID-19.

This chain connects TRBV6-5 to TRBJ1-2; the D gene is possibly TRBD1 (6 bases). Per germline, CDR1 MNHEY and CDR2 SVGAGI. The CDR3 spans 14 residues. Trimming took 7 bases from V and 3 from J, leaving 15 bases between them. The CDR3 DNA is TGTGCCAGCATCCCCTCGACAGGAGACTATGGCTACACCTTC. This codes for CASIPSTGDYGYTF.

As to this clone: A much larger clone differs by one base, so this may be a read error. V gene TRBV25-1 combines with J gene TRBJ1-2, with 7 positions matching TRBD1. Per the germline V gene, CDR1 is MGHDK and CDR2 is SYGVNS. With 5 bases clipped from V and 2 bases from J, the junction kept 2 bases outside the gene matches. The CDR3 covers 13 residues. This chain's CDR3 is CASSWDSNYGYTF. The CDR3 nucleotides are TGTGCCAGCAGTTGGGACAGCAACTATGGCTACACCTTC.